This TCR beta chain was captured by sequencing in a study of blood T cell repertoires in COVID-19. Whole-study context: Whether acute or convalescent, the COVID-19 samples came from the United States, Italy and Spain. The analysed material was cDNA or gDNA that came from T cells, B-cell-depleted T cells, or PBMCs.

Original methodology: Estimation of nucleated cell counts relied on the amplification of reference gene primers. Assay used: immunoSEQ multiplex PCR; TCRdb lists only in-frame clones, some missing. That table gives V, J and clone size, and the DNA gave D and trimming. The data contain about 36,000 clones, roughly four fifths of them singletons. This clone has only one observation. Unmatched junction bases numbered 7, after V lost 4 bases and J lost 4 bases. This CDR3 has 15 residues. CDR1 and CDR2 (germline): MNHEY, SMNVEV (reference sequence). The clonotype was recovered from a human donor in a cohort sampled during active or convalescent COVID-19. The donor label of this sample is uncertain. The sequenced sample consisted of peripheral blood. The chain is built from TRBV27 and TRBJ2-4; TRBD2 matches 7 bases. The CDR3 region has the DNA TGTGCCAGCAGTTACCCTGGCGGGAGTAAAAACATTCAGTACTTC. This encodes CASSYPGGSKNIQYF.